These T cell receptor beta chains were read from a single sample in a study of T cell repertoires in cytomegalovirus infection. These TCRs' antigens remain unknown. TCRdb redid the calling of the reads with MiXCR, one entry per CDR3 protein. The sample contains some 150,000 distinct CDR3 sequences, approximately 30% of which appear only once. Here the sequenced sample was CD8+ T cells from cultured PBMCs, taken from culture after CMV antigen stimulation. These receptors were taken from a human donor in good health (CMV status not recorded). Some clones in this sample may be carry-over from other donors' samples. Each CDR3 is given without its conserved first and last residue.

j_call v_call cdr3_aa
TRBJ2-3 TRBV7-3 ASSLLGRDTQY
TRBJ2-1 TRBV5-1 ASRVGHNEQF
TRBJ2-3 TRBV7-8 ASSPGLAGGRTDTQY
TRBJ2-5 TRBV6-8 ASSQTSPLAGGLETQY
TRBJ2-7 TRBV12-5 ASAGLAYEQY
TRBJ2-7 TRBV7-2 ASSPLVGGSSYEQY
TRBJ2-5 TRBV12-3/TRBV12-4 ASSLVGYQETQY
TRBJ2-7 TRBV25-1 ASQESYEQY
TRBJ2-3 TRBV7-6 ASSSPRSDSATDTQY
TRBJ2-5 TRBV6-5 ASSYSPGWETQY
TRBJ2-1 TRBV29-1 SVVPVGVRYNEQF
TRBJ1-5 TRBV5-8 ASSSMLDRDFSRNQPQH
TRBJ2-3 TRBV19 ASSIDSVPPDTQY
TRBJ2-5 TRBV6-5 ASSYSTSGGPTQY
TRBJ2-3 TRBV2 ASFTQGALDTQY
TRBJ2-1 TRBV28 ASKDREGSSYNEQF
TRBJ2-3 TRBV7-4 ASSLVDGQGTDTQY
TRBJ2-7 TRBV20-1 SASYDLAGSSYEQY
TRBJ2-1 TRBV4-1 ASSQVRVSGDEQF
TRBJ2-2 TRBV11-2 ASRIGGGWFQGDGELF
TRBJ2-3 TRBV7-3 ASSPGTTNTDTQY
TRBJ2-1 TRBV12-3/TRBV12-4 ASSPQPLAGGPHEQF
TRBJ2-2 TRBV27 ASSLSRATGELF
TRBJ2-1 TRBV5-1 ASSLDRGTEQF
TRBJ2-1 TRBV3-1 ASSQDQGISYNEQF
TRBJ1-1 TRBV7-8 ASSPHNTEAF
TRBJ2-5 TRBV12-3/TRBV12-4 ASRHFQETQY
TRBJ1-1 TRBV6-2/TRBV6-3 ASSFPWDRGLTEAF
TRBJ2-1 TRBV2 ASSEGGSYHNEQF
TRBJ1-1 TRBV7-2 ASSLSSGTGGAEAF
TRBJ2-1 TRBV5-4 ASSLLQGLDEQF
TRBJ1-1 TRBV25-1 ASSMTGVTEAF
TRBJ2-3 TRBV5-4 ASGTSGGARDTQY
TRBJ2-3 TRBV28 ASSLRSSTDTQY
TRBJ2-5 TRBV7-6 ASSWPGTIQETQY
TRBJ2-7 TRBV15 ATTRDRGWEQY
TRBJ1-4 TRBV7-9 ASGSDRDATNEKLF
TRBJ2-3 TRBV24-1 ATSDTDGDTQY
TRBJ2-3 TRBV2 ASMGVASTDTQY
TRBJ1-1 TRBV10-2 ASSESGANTEAF
TRBJ2-1 TRBV9 ASSAKGVGRAGNEQF
TRBJ2-5 TRBV7-9 ASSPETGVMQTQY
TRBJ2-1 TRBV11-3 ASSSSHLPYNEQF
TRBJ2-1 TRBV6-1 ASKDLAGGFGEQF
TRBJ2-1 TRBV6-6 ASRRSGGASYNEQF
TRBJ2-1 TRBV4-1 ASSQDWGYNEQF
TRBJ2-2 TRBV19 ASSIDGSLGGELF
TRBJ2-1 TRBV7-9 ASSAKSGARNEQF
TRBJ2-3 TRBV7-2 ASRWQGVDTDTQY
TRBJ2-7 TRBV28 ASSLQAGNEQY